This entry features one T cell receptor beta chain sequence. Its binding antigen is unknown. No clone much larger than this one lies a single base away; base qualities are absent. Via the germline V gene, CDR1 is MGHRA and CDR2 YSYEKL. V sheds 1 base and J sheds 7 bases, leaving 17 bases between their ends. Taken from cysteine to phenylalanine, the CDR3 has 16 residues. Only the CDR3 DNA is retained, 48 bases long and in frame from the first base. Using the deep immunoSEQ assay, TCR CDR3 regions were amplified from genomic DNA by multiplex PCR. Extracted genomic DNA from each cell subset was distributed evenly across all wells of several immunoSEQ 96-well plates, and each plate was treated as a replicate. For sorted subsets, roughly 200 ng genomic DNA, equal to 30,000 to 35,000 T cell genomes, was loaded into each replicate PCR. The purified libraries were quantified using a Qubit 3.0 fluorometer, sized with a Bioanalyzer 2100, and then quantified again using the KAPA Library Quantification kit. A separate single-read 150-cycle Illumina NextSeq 550 flow cell was used to sequence each immunoSEQ 96-well plate. The source study handled its data this way. Because only junctional sequences without quality scores were contained in the immunoSEQ output, filtering matching that applied to full-length reads could not be performed. Sequences were annotated with PyIR, a Python wrapper for IgBLAST v1.9, using IMGT germline references to assign V/J genes and CDR3. Reads with weak V/J assignments (E-value above 1e-6), missing CDR3, stop codons, out-of-frame junctions, or ambiguous translated residues were removed. V3J clonotypes were defined by identical inferred V gene, J gene, and CDR3 amino acid sequence. Percentage overlap between repertoires was computed as shared unique clonotypes divided by the size of the smaller repertoire. Repertoire richness was assessed with RTK rarefaction, the Chao1 estimator, and Recon v2.1 estimates of unobserved clonotypes. For all TCRbeta clonotypes obtained by the gDNA method from several donors, generation probabilities were computed with OLGA. This is the immuneACCESS table as TCRdb keeps it, with only in-frame sequences that have V and J called. A part of the clones is gone; compared with another copy, unresolved V genes explain less than half, and the rest is unexplained. The V and J calls and clone size come from that table; D and trimming were worked out from the DNA. Within this sample are 2 million to 2.5 million clones, with under 97% of them counted one time only. The ten largest clones take up more than 0.1% of the sample.

This sample was included in a study of shared clonotypes between healthy human individuals (dated by TCRdb to 2019 to 2021). A note on the overall study: The cohort comprised a couple of women and a few men aged 18 to 49 years. For each donor, three plates each were used for CD4 naive and CD4 memory, two plates were used for CD8 naive, and one plate was used for CD8 memory. To estimate repertoire size and how much clonotypes are shared between individuals, the study performed deep sequencing of blood TCR repertoires from a few healthy adults. To increase sequencing depth and limit assay-specific biases, TCR repertoire library preparation and sequencing were carried out by different laboratories using diverse techniques. Each donor's leukapheresis produced roughly between roughly 0.85 and 9.5 billion PBMCs. General findings and caveats noted by the study authors: Incomplete sequencing was indicated by rarefaction of sorted-subset datasets, despite the large sequencing depth. Sampling was restricted to blood, and TCR repertoires in tissue are likely to differ from TCR repertoires in blood. When a handful of donors were compared, the shared fraction of clonotypes was around 5% for naive CD4, approximately 3.5% for naive CD8, 2.3% for memory CD4, and 0.4% for memory CD8. Because the study included only a small number of donors, the genetic and exposure-history diversity represented was limited. Compared with non-shared clonotypes, the clonotypes found in all four sorted-subset donors had higher generation probabilities. Pairwise subsampling led to the expectation that sequencing depth would affect the degree of clonotype sharing among donors. Larger estimated clonotype richness was generally found for naive subsets than for memory subsets.

Healthy HIV-negative adults with no recently reported acute infections or vaccinations were included as donors. Every donor was a Caucasian adult living in Nashville, Tennessee, USA. Magnetic negative selection was used to enrich CD4+ T cells, after which naive cells were positively selected on CD45RA and the negative fraction became the memory subset. After blood collection by leukapheresis, PBMCs were isolated using Ficoll-Histopaque density gradient centrifugation and then cryopreserved in the vapor phase of liquid nitrogen. Analytical flow cytometry was used to check the purity and quantity of every magnetically sorted T cell population. Genomic DNA was isolated from every sorted fraction and measured by UV absorbance on a Nanodrop 2000c.

The rearrangement joined TRBV4-1 to TRBJ1-5; the D segment could be TRBD1, given 5 matching bases. Input material: naive CD4+ T cells sorted from blood. Interpreted using the paper, the cell subset or site label stands for: CD45RA+ positively selected. The clonotype was recovered from a man younger than 35 in good health. The nucleotide sequence reads TGCGCCAGCAGCCAAGGAGGAGACAGATATGGACAGCCCCAGCATTTT. The translation is CASSQGGDRYGQPQHF.